This T cell receptor (beta chain) emerged from a study of response to subunit inactivated influenza vaccine. The length of the CDR3 is 14 residues. Per the germline V gene, CDR1 is MNHEY and CDR2 is SMNVEV (reference sequence). The V and J ends lost 5 bases and 5 bases, in that order; junction bases with no gene match: 8. Study outcomes and limitations: Authors suggested seasonal influenza vaccinations each recruit few new T cells.

TCRdb reanalysed the RT-PCR reads using MiXCR and keeps one entry per CDR3 protein. The sample holds 500,000 to 600,000 distinct CDR3 sequences; about 11% are singletons and the top ten take roughly 10%. As concerns this clonotype: What it recognizes is unknown.

The sample here was PBMCs from blood, taken on the day of vaccination. This rearrangement joins TRBV27 to TRBJ2-5; TRBD1 agrees at 7 bases. The sequence came from a man between 50 and 59 years old who received an inactivated influenza vaccine. CDR3 residues: CASSDRQGLETQYF. Written as DNA, the CDR3 is TGTGCCAGCAGTGATCGACAGGGCCTCGAGACCCAGTACTTC.